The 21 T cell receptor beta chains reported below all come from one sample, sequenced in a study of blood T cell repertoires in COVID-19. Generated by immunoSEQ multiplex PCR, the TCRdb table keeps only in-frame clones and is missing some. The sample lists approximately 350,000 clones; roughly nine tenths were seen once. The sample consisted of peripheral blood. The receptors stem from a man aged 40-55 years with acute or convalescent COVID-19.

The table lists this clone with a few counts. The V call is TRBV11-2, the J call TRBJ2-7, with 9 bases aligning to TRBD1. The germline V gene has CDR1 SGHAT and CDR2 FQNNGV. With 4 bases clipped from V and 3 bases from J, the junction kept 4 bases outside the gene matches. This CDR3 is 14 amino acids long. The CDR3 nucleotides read TGTGCCAGCAGCTACGGGACAGGGTTCTACGAGCAGTACTTC. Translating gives CASSYGTGFYEQYF. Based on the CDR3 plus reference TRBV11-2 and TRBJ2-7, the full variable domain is EAGVAQSPRYKIIEKRQSVAFWCNPISGHATLYWYQQILGQGPKLLIQFQNNGVVDDSQLPKDRFSAERLKGVDSTLKIQPAKLEDSAVYLCASSYGTGFYEQYFGPGTRLTVT.

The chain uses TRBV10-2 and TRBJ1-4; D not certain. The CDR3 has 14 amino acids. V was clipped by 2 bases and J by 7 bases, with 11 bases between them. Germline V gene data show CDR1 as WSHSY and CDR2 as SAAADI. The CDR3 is CASSEGTLGEKLFF. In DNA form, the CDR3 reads TGCGCCAGCAGTGAGGGTACTCTAGGTGAAAAACTGTTTTTT.

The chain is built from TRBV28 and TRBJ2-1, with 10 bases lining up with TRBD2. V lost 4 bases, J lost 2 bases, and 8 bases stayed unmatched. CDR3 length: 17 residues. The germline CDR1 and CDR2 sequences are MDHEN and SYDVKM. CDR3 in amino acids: CASSWSPSGSAYNEQFF. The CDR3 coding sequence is TGTGCCAGCAGTTGGTCTCCTAGCGGGAGCGCCTACAATGAGCAGTTCTTC.

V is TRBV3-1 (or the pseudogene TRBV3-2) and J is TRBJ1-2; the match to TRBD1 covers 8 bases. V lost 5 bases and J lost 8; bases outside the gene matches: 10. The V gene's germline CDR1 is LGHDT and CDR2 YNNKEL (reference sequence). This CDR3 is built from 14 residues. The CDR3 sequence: CASSFGQGMRGYTF. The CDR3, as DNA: TGTGCCAGCAGCTTCGGACAGGGAATGCGCGGCTACACCTTC.

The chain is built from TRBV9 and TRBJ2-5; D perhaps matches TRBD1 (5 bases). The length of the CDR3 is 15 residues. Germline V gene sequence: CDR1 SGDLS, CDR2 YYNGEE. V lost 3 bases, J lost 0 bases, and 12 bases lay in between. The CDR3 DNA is TGTGCCAGCAGCGCTATCCAGGGCCACCAAGAGACCCAGTACTTC. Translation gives CASSAIQGHQETQYF.

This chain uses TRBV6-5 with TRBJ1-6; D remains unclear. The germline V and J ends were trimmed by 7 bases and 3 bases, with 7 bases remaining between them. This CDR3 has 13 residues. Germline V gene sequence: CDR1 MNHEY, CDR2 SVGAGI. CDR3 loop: CASTGNYNSPLHF. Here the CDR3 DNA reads TGTGCCAGCACAGGAAACTATAATTCACCCCTCCACTTT.

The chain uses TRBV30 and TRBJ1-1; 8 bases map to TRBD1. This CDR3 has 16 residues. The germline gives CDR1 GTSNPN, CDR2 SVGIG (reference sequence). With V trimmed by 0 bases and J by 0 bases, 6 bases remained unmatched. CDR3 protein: CAWSVEQGGMNTEAFF. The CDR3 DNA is TGTGCCTGGAGTGTAGAACAGGGGGGGATGAACACTGAAGCTTTCTTT. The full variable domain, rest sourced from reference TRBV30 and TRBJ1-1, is SQTIHQWPATLVQPVGSPLSLECTVEGTSNPNLYWYRQAAGRGLQLLFYSVGIGQISSEVPQNLSASRPQDRQFILSSKKLLLSDSGFYLCAWSVEQGGMNTEAFFGQGTRLTVV.

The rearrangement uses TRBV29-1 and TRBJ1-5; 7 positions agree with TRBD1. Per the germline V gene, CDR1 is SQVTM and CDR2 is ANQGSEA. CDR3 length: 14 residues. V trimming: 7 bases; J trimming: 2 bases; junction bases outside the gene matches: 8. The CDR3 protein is CSATTGLGNQPQHF. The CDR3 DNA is TGCAGCGCAACGACAGGGTTAGGCAATCAGCCCCAGCATTTT.

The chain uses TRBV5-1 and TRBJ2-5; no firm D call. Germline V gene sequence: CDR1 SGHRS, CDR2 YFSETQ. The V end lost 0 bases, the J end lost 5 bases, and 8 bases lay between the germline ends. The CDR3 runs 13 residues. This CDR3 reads CASSLGDGETQYF. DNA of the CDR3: TGCGCCAGCAGCTTGGGTGACGGGGAGACCCAGTACTTC.

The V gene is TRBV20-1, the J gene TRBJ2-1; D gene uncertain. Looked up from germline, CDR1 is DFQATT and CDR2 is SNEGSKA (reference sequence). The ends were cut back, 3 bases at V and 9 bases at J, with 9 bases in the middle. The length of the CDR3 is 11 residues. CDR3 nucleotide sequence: TGCAGTGCTAGGGTCGTGGCTGAGCAGTTCTTC. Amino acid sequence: CSARVVAEQFF.

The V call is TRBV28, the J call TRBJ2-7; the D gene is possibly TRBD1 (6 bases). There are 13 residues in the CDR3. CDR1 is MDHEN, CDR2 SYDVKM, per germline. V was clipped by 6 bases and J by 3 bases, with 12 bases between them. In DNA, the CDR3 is TGTGCCAGCAGGGTAGCAGGGGTCTACGAGCAGTACTTC. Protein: CASRVAGVYEQYF. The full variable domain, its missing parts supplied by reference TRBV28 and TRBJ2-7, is DVKVTQSSRYLVKRTGEKVFLECVQDMDHENMFWYRQDPGLGLRLIYFSYDVKMKEKGDIPEGYSVSREKKERFSLILESASTNQTSMYLCASRVAGVYEQYFGPGTRLTVT.

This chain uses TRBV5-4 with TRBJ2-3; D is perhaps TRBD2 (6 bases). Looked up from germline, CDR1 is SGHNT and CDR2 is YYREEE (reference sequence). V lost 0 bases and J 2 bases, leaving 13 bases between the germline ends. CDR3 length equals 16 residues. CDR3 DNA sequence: TGTGCCAGCAGCTTGGATGCTGGGGGGAACACAGATACGCAGTATTTT. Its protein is CASSLDAGGNTDTQYF.

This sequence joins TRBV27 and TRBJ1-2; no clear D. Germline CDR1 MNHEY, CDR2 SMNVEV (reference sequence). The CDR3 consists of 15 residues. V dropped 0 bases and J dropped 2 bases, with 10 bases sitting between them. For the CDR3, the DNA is TGTGCCAGCAGTTTATCTGGGCAACGAAACTATGGCTACACCTTC. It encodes CASSLSGQRNYGYTF.

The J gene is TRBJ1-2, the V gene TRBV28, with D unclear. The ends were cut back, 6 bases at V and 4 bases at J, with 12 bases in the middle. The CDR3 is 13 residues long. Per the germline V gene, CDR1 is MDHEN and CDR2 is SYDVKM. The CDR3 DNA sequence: TGTGCCAGCAGCCCAGACACCTTCTATGGCTACACCTTC. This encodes CASSPDTFYGYTF.

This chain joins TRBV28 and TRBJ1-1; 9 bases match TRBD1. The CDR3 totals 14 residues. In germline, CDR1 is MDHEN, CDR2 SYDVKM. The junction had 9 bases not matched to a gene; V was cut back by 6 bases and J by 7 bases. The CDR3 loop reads CASRRTGVPFEAFF. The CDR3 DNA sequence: TGTGCCAGCAGGCGGACAGGGGTCCCCTTTGAAGCTTTCTTT.

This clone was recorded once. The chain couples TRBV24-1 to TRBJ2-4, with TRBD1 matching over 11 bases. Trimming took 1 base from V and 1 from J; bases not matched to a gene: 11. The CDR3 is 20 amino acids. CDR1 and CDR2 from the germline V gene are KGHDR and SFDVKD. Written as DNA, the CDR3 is TGTGCCACCAGTGATTTTCAGGGACAGGGGGGGTCTAGGGCCAAAAACATTCAGTACTTC. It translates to CATSDFQGQGGSRAKNIQYF.

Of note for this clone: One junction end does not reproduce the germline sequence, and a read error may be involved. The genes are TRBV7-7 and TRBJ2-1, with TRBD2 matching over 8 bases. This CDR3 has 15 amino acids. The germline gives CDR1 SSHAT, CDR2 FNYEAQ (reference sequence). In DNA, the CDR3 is TGTGCTAGCAGCTTAGGGTCTAGCGGGTACAATGAGCAGTTCTTC. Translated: CASSLGSSGYNEQFF. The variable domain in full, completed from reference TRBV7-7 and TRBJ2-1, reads GAGVSQSPRYKVTKRGQDVTLRCDPISSHATLYWYQQALGQGPEFLTYFNYEAQPDKSGLPSDRFSAERPEGSISTLTIQRTEQRDSAMYRCASSLGSSGYNEQFFGPGTRLTVL.

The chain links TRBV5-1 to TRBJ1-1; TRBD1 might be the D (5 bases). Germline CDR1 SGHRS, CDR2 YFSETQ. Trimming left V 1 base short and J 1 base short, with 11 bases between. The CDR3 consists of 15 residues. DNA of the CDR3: TGCGCCAGCAGCTTGACAGGCTCTCGGAACACTGAAGCTTTCTTT. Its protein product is CASSLTGSRNTEAFF.

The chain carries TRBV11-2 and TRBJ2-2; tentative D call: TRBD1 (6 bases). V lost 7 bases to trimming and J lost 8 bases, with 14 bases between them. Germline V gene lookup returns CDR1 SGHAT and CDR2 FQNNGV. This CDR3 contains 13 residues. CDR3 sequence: CASIRTGPGELFF. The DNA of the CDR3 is TGTGCCAGCATCCGAACAGGGCCTGGGGAGCTGTTTTTT. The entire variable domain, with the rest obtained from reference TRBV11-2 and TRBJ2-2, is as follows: EAGVAQSPRYKIIEKRQSVAFWCNPISGHATLYWYQQILGQGPKLLIQFQNNGVVDDSQLPKDRFSAERLKGVDSTLKIQPAKLEDSAVYLCASIRTGPGELFFGEGSRLTVL.

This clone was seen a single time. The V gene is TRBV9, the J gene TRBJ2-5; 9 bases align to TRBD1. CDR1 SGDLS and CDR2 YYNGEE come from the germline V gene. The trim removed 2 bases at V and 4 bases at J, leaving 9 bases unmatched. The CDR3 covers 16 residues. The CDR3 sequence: CASSVRDRVDRETQYF. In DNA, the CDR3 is TGTGCCAGCAGCGTCCGGGACAGGGTCGATCGAGAGACCCAGTACTTC.

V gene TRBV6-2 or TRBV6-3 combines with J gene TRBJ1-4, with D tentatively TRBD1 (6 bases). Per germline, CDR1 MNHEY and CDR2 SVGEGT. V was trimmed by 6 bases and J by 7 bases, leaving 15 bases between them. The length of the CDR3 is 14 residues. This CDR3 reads CASSAGTRSEKLFF. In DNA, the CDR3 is TGTGCCAGCAGCGCCGGGACAAGGAGTGAAAAACTGTTTTTT.